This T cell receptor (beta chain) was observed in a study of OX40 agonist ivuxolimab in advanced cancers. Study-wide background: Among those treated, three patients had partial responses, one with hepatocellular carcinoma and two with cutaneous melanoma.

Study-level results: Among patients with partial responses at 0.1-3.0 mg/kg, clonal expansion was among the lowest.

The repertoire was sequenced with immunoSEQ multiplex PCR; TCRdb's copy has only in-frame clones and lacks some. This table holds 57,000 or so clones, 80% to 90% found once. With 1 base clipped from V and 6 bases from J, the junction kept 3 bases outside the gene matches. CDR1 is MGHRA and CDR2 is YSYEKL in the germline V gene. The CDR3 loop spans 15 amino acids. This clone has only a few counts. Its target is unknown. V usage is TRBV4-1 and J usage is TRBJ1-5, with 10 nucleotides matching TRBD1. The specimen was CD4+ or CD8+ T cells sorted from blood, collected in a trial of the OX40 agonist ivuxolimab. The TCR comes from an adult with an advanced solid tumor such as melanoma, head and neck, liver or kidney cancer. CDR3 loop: CASSQGQGARQPQHF. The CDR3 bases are TGCGCCAGCAGCCAAGGACAGGGGGCACGTCAGCCCCAGCATTTT.